This is a list of T cell receptor beta chains from one sample in a study of shared clonotypes between healthy human individuals. Assay used: immunoSEQ multiplex PCR; TCRdb lists only in-frame clones, some missing. The data contain 450,000 to 500,000 clones, approximately 80% of them seen just once; the ten biggest clones take up 10% to 15%. The sample comprised PBMCs. The receptors originated from a woman aged 35 to 49 in good health. Some clones in this sample may be carry-over from other donors' samples. Each CDR3 is given with its conserved first and last residue. A D gene is named only where the DNA matches it firmly. Clone size is stated in some rows and not others, as once, few, many or a class when expanded.

clone size,D gene,J gene,V gene,CDR3 protein,CDR3 DNA
-,TRBD1,TRBJ2-1,TRBV18,CASSPQLSGGDEQFF,TGTGCCAGCTCACCACAACTATCAGGGGGCGATGAGCAGTTCTTC
-,-,TRBJ1-4,TRBV6-6,CASSSSVEKLFF,TGTGCCAGCAGTTCCTCGGTTGAAAAACTGTTTTTT
-,-,TRBJ1-2,TRBV6-4,CATEISNYGYTF,TGTGCCACCGAGATTTCTAACTATGGCTACACCTTC
-,TRBD2,TRBJ2-5,TRBV7-2,CASSLAGGTQETQYF,TGTGCCAGCAGCTTGGCGGGGGGGACCCAAGAGACCCAGTACTTC
-,-,TRBJ2-1,TRBV5-1,CASSWQAVDEQFF,TGCGCCAGCAGCTGGCAGGCCGTCGATGAGCAGTTCTTC
-,-,TRBJ2-3,TRBV27,CASRRDWGTDTQYF,TGTGCCAGCAGACGAGACTGGGGCACAGATACGCAGTATTTT
few,-,TRBJ1-4,TRBV5-1,CASSTGTSGEKLFF,TGCGCCAGCAGCACGGGGACCTCCGGGGAAAAACTGTTTTTT
-,TRBD2,TRBJ2-3,TRBV5-1,CASSPGTTTDTQYF,TGCGCCAGCAGCCCGGGGACTACCACAGATACGCAGTATTTT
-,-,TRBJ1-5,TRBV28,CASSLWDNQPQHF,TGTGCCAGCAGTTTATGGGACAATCAGCCCCAGCATTTT
-,TRBD2,TRBJ2-1,TRBV5-4,CASSSGTSSHEQFF,TGTGCCAGCAGCTCGGGGACTAGTAGCCATGAGCAGTTCTTC
-,-,TRBJ2-7,TRBV27,CASSSPSSYEQYF,TGTGCCAGCAGTAGTCCCAGCTCCTACGAGCAGTACTTC
-,-,TRBJ1-5,TRBV7-2,CASSPRTVREPQHF,TGTGCCAGCAGCCCAAGGACAGTCCGGGAGCCCCAGCATTTT
-,TRBD2,TRBJ2-4,TRBV5-5,CASSFGGNLAKNIQYF,TGTGCCAGCAGCTTCGGGGGGAACCTAGCCAAAAACATTCAGTACTTC
once,-,TRBJ2-5,TRBV10-3,CAVSEGYGGWETQYF,TGTGCCGTCAGTGAGGGATACGGAGGGTGGGAGACCCAGTACTTC
-,-,TRBJ1-5,TRBV28,CASSFSDWNQPQHF,TGTGCCAGCAGTTTTTCGGACTGGAATCAGCCCCAGCATTTT
-,-,TRBJ1-5,TRBV5-1,CASSLGGFDQPQHF,TGCGCCAGCAGCTTGGGAGGCTTCGATCAGCCCCAGCATTTT
-,TRBD1,TRBJ1-2,TRBV4-1,CASSQDLQGVYGYTF,TGCGCCAGCAGCCAAGATCTCCAGGGGGTCTATGGCTACACCTTC
once,-,TRBJ2-7,TRBV6-6,CASKDQLYEQYF,TGTGCCAGCAAGGACCAACTCTACGAGCAGTACTTC
-,-,TRBJ2-1,TRBV10-1,CASSEPPVMDGNEQFF,TGCGCCAGCAGTGAGCCCCCGGTCATGGACGGCAATGAGCAGTTCTTC
-,TRBD2,TRBJ2-2,TRBV9,CASSVDKLAGGHGGELFF,TGTGCCAGCAGCGTAGATAAACTAGCGGGAGGGCACGGCGGGGAGCTGTTTTTT
few,-,TRBJ1-5,TRBV28,CASSDTQNQPQHF,TGTGCCAGCTCGGACACTCAAAATCAGCCCCAGCATTTT
many,-,TRBJ1-1,TRBV7-3,CASSLYGQGVTEAFF,TGTGCCAGCAGCTTATACGGGCAGGGAGTGACTGAAGCTTTCTTT
-,-,TRBJ2-7,TRBV9,CAGSRPHEQYF,TGTGCCGGCAGCAGGCCCCACGAGCAGTACTTC
few,-,TRBJ2-7,TRBV7-2,CASSPGSIYGEQYF,TGTGCCAGCAGTCCCGGGTCAATCTACGGGGAGCAGTACTTC
once,-,TRBJ2-5,TRBV6-1,CASRETVQETQYF,TGTGCCAGCAGGGAGACAGTACAAGAGACCCAGTACTTC
-,TRBD2,TRBJ2-7,TRBV25-1,CASSNTAGVLFGQYF,TGTGCCAGCAGTAACACAGCGGGAGTCCTATTCGGGCAGTACTTC
-,TRBD1,TRBJ1-1,TRBV7-6,CASSRLRDSNTEAFF,TGTGCCAGCAGCCGACTCCGGGACAGCAACACTGAAGCTTTCTTT
-,-,TRBJ1-1,TRBV5-4,CASNPRGGDTEAFF,TGTGCCAGCAACCCAAGGGGAGGAGACACTGAAGCTTTCTTT